This T cell receptor beta chain stems from a study of OX40 agonist ivuxolimab in advanced cancers. Study background: Participants averaged approximately 65 years of age (range about 23 to 90) and were 75% to 90% male. Enrollees could have had prior anti-PD-1, anti-PD-L1 or anti-CTLA-4 therapy, which approximately 40% had received.

Assay used: immunoSEQ multiplex PCR; TCRdb lists only in-frame clones, some missing. Of tens of thousands of clones in the sample, approximately 80% were seen once. Remarks on this clone: Its target is unknown.

General study results and limits: Clonal expansion was seen in CD4+ and CD8+ blood T cells by week 6 at 0.1 to 3.0 mg/kg.

Sampled blood was obtained at baseline, cycle 4 day 1, and cycle 7 day 1. Germline lookup yields CDR1 SGHRS and CDR2 YFSETQ. V lost 0 bases and J lost 4, with 7 bases in between. The CDR3 consists of 13 residues. The source material was CD4+ or CD8+ T cells sorted from blood, sampled in a trial of the OX40 agonist ivuxolimab. V usage is TRBV5-1 and J usage is TRBJ1-1; D is uncertain. This receptor was taken from an adult with an advanced solid tumor such as melanoma, head and neck, liver or kidney cancer. CDR3 nucleotides: TGCGCCAGCAGCTTGGGTTGGAGCACTGAAGCTTTCTTT. This encodes CASSLGWSTEAFF.